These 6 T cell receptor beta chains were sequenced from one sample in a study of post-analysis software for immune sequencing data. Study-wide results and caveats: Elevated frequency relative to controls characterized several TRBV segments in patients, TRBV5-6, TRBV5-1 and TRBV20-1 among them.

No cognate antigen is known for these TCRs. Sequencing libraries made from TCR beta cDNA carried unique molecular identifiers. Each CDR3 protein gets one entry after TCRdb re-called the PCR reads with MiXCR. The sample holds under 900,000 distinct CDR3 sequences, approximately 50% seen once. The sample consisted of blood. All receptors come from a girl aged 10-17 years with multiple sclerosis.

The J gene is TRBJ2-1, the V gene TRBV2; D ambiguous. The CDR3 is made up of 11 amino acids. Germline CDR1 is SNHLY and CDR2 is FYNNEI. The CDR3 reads CAGSPYNEQFF. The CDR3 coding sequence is TGTGCAGGCAGTCCCTACAATGAGCAGTTCTTC.

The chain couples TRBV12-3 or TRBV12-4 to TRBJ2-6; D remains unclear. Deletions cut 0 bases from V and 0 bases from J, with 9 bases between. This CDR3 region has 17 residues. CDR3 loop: CASSLAFRASGANVLTF. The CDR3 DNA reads TGTGCCAGCAGTTTAGCGTTTCGGGCCTCTGGGGCCAACGTCCTGACTTTC.

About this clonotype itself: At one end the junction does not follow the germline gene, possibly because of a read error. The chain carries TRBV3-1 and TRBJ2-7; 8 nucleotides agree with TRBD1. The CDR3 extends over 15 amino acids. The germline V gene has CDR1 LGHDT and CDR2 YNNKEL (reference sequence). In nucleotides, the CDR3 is TGTGCCAGCAGTCAAGATTGGCAGGGGGCGTGGGAGCAGTACTTC. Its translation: CASSQDWQGAWEQYF.

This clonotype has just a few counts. CDR3 in DNA: TGTGCCAGCAGTCCCCCCTTAGAAATCCAAGAGACCCAGTACTTC. It yields the protein CASSPPLEIQETQYF. This chain uses TRBV28 with TRBJ2-5; D unresolved. CDR3 length equals 15 residues. Germline V lookup: CDR1 MDHEN, CDR2 SYDVKM. Trimming pared 5 bases from V and 1 base from J, leaving 14 bases between.

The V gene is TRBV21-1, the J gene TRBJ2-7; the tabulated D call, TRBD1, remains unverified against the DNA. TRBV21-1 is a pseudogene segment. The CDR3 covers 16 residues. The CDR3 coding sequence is TGTGCCAGCCCCCCCCCATCAGGGGTTAACTCCTACGAGCAGTACTTC. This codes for CASPPPSGVNSYEQYF.

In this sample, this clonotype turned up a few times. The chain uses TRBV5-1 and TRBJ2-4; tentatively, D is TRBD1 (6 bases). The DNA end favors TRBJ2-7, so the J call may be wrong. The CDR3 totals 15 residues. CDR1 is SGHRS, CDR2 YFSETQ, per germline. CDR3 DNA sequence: TGCGCCAGCAGCTTGGCTGCAGGGGATTACTACGAGCAGTACTTC. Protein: CASSLAAGDYYEQYF.